The 24 T cell receptor beta chains below were found in one sample sequenced in a study of T cell clonality in common variable immunodeficiency. TCRdb's table, derived via immunoSEQ multiplex PCR, lists solely in-frame clones and lacks some. Sampling found some 43,000 clones, none seen once. The sample comprised peripheral blood mononuclear cells. The receptor set was obtained from a person between 18 and 75 years old in good health.

This clone was recorded many times. The read ends 3 residues early relative to the CDR3; the germline J gene fills the gap. This chain links TRBV30 with TRBJ1-1, with D perhaps TRBD1 (5 bases). The V gene lost 8 bases and the J gene lost 0 bases, with 13 bases spanning the gap. This CDR3 has 13 amino acids. The germline V gene encodes CDR1 GTSNPN and CDR2 SVGIG (reference sequence). CDR3 protein: CAQTRGMNTEAFF. CDR3 DNA, as far as it was read: TGTGCCCAGACCCGGGGGATGAACACTGAA.

This clone was picked up a small number of times. The junction departs from the called germline gene at one end, perhaps through a read error. The CDR3 is CASNPQGTGADVLTF. Incomplete CDR3 DNA: TGTGCCAGCAATCCACAGGGTACTGGGGCCGACGTC. The chain joins TRBV2 to TRBJ2-6; D perhaps matches TRBD1 (6 bases). The read ends 3 residues before the CDR3 terminus; that terminus is restored from the germline J gene. Germline CDR1 is SNHLY and CDR2 is FYNNEI. The CDR3 length is 15 residues.

At least ten counts were recorded for this clone. Coverage ceases 3 residues before the CDR3 finishes, and the germline J gene fills in the end. The chain employs TRBV5-4 and TRBJ1-4; perhaps TRBD1 as D (6 bases). Trimming took off 3 bases at V and 8 bases at J, with 14 bases between the two ends. Germline CDR1 SGHNT, CDR2 YYREEE (reference sequence). This CDR3 has 14 residues. CDR3 DNA (partial): TGTGCCAGCAGCTCGGGACAAGGTCACGAAAAA. Encoded protein: CASSSGQGHEK. The full CDR3 reads CASSSGQGHEKLFF.

This clone was detected only a few times. Germline is not matched at one junction end, which may reflect a read error. The CDR3 is cut off 3 residues early in the read; its end comes from the germline J gene. The J gene is TRBJ2-5, the V gene TRBV30, with 8 positions matching TRBD1. This CDR3 has 14 amino acids. CDR1 is GTSNPN, CDR2 SVGIG, per germline (reference sequence). CDR3 DNA (partial): TGTGCCCGGAGTTCAGCAGGGGGCAGGAAGACC. This translates into CARSSAGGRKT. In full, the CDR3 is CARSSAGGRKTQYF. Full variable domain (rest looked up from reference TRBV30 and TRBJ2-5): SQTIHQWPATLVQPVGSPLSLECTVEGTSNPNLYWYRQAAGRGLQLLFYSVGIGQISSEVPQNLSASRPQDRQFILSSKKLLLSDSGFYLCARSSAGGRKTQYFGPGTRLLVL.

In the case of this clone: The read ends 3 residues before the CDR3 terminus; that terminus is restored from the germline J gene. This chain links TRBV2 with TRBJ1-5; TRBD1 aligns across 12 bases. Trimming removed 2 bases from V and 5 bases from J; junction bases left unmatched: 4. The CDR3 extends over 16 amino acids. Germline V gives CDR1 SNHLY, CDR2 FYNNEI. The DNA read from the CDR3 is TGTGCCAGCAGTGAATTTGGGACAGGGGGCTATCAGCCC. Its protein product is CASSEFGTGGYQP. Given in full, the CDR3 is CASSEFGTGGYQPQHF.

This clone occurred many times. Read data end 3 residues before the CDR3 end; the end is taken from the germline J gene. This chain uses TRBV5-1 with TRBJ1-1; 11 bases agree with TRBD1. From germline, CDR1 is SGHRS and CDR2 YFSETQ. CDR3 length equals 15 residues. V lost 3 bases, J lost 3 bases, and 4 bases stayed unmatched. CDR3 bases read: TGCGCCAGCAGCTGGACAGGGGGCGGGGACACTGAA. This gives the protein CASSWTGGGDTE. The full CDR3 protein reads CASSWTGGGDTEAFF.

This clone was counted many times. The read is 3 residues too short to cover the CDR3 end, so that end is filled in from the germline J gene. V gene TRBV2 combines with J gene TRBJ2-2; the D gene is possibly TRBD1 (5 bases). Trimming removed 5 bases at V and 1 base at J, with 8 bases between. Germline V lookup: CDR1 SNHLY, CDR2 FYNNEI. The CDR3 has 14 amino acids. The CDR3 sequence is CASSLTVNTGELFF. CDR3 bases read: TGTGCCAGCAGTCTGACAGTGAACACCGGGGAG. The full variable domain, with the rest looked up from reference TRBV2 and TRBJ2-2, is EPEVTQTPSHQVTQMGQEVILRCVPISNHLYFYWYRQILGQKVEFLVSFYNNEISEKSEIFDDQFSVERPDGSNFTLKIRSTKLEDSAMYFCASSLTVNTGELFFGEGSRLTVL.

The table lists this clone with many counts. The missing CDR3 end, 3 residues past where the read stops, is filled in from the germline J gene. The chain combines TRBV30 with TRBJ1-1; the D is unclear. This CDR3 region has 15 residues. Germline-derived CDR1 and CDR2 are GTSNPN and SVGIG (reference sequence). The V and J ends lost 0 bases and 7 bases respectively, with 18 bases between them. This CDR3 is CAWSVRGLTGGEAFF. Incomplete CDR3 DNA: TGTGCCTGGAGTGTAAGAGGACTCACGGGAGGTGAA.

This clone has at least ten counts. The read falls 3 residues short of the CDR3 end, and the missing part is taken from the germline J gene. The V gene is TRBV19, the J gene TRBJ2-1; 7 bases agree with TRBD2. Germline CDR1 LNHDA, CDR2 SQIVND (reference sequence). The CDR3 is 15 residues long. V was clipped by 6 bases and J by 1 base; unmatched bases: 6. CDR3 DNA (partial): TGTGCCAGTAGCGGTCAAGCGGGGTCCTACAATGAG. It encodes CASSGQAGSYNE. The CDR3 in its entirety is CASSGQAGSYNEQFF.

This CDR3 reads CASSLTGGRTDTQYF. The CDR3 bases that were read are TGTGCCAGCAGCCTGACAGGGGGCAGGACAGATACG. The chain is built from TRBV7-8 and TRBJ2-3, with 10 bases lining up with TRBD1. The CDR3 end lies 3 residues beyond the end of the read and is filled in from the germline J gene. Germline V lookup: CDR1 SGHVS, CDR2 FQNEAQ. This CDR3 has 15 residues. Trimming removed 5 bases from V and 3 bases from J; junction bases left unmatched: 5.

This clone was picked up many times. The observed sequence ends 3 residues before the CDR3 terminus, with the missing tail filled in from the germline J gene. This rearrangement joins TRBV6-1 to TRBJ1-2; D gene unclear. Trimming removed 3 bases from V and 2 bases from J, with 13 bases in between. Germline CDR1 and CDR2: MNHNS and SASEGT. This CDR3 contains 15 residues. CDR3 protein: CASSDVASVNYGYTF. The CDR3 bases that were read are TGTGCCAGCAGTGACGTCGCCAGCGTAAACTATGGC.

This clone has a count of ten or more. The read is 3 residues too short to cover the CDR3 end, so that end is filled in from the germline J gene. This chain connects TRBV12-3 or TRBV12-4 to TRBJ2-1; weak D call: TRBD1 (5 bases). This CDR3 comprises 14 residues. V was trimmed by 2 bases and J by 6 bases, leaving 11 bases between them. This chain's CDR3 is CASSLSGIGNEQFF. Incomplete CDR3 DNA: TGTGCCAGCAGTTTATCAGGGATCGGCAATGAG.

This clone appeared many times. The read terminates 3 residues ahead of where the CDR3 ends, so the germline J gene completes it. This chain joins TRBV5-1 and TRBJ2-7; D perhaps matches TRBD1 (5 bases). Germline loops: CDR1 SGHRS, CDR2 YFSETQ. V lost 3 bases and J lost 3, with 7 bases in between. This CDR3 is 12 amino acids long. The sequenced part of the CDR3 DNA is TGCGCCAGCAGCTCTACAGGCTACGAG. It yields the protein CASSSTGYE. In full, the CDR3 is CASSSTGYEQYF.

Many counts were recorded for this clone. The read ends 3 residues before the CDR3 terminus; that terminus is restored from the germline J gene. The V call is TRBV5-4, the J call TRBJ2-7; TRBD2 might be the D (5 bases). Trimming left V 4 bases short and J 2 bases short, with 10 bases between. Germline CDR1 and CDR2: SGHNT and YYREEE (reference sequence). The CDR3 runs 13 residues. CDR3: CASSEDYPYEQYF. Partial CDR3 DNA: TGTGCCAGCAGCGAAGACTACCCCTACGAG.

This clone was observed many times. The observed sequence ends 3 residues before the CDR3 terminus, with the missing tail filled in from the germline J gene. The V gene is TRBV7-8, the J gene TRBJ2-1; D gene uncertain. From germline, CDR1 is SGHVS and CDR2 FQNEAQ. The CDR3 has 12 amino acids. V lost 4 bases to trimming and J lost 6 bases, with 7 bases between them. The CDR3 loop is CASSSPGNEQFF. CDR3 DNA (partial): TGTGCCAGCAGCTCCCCGGGCAATGAG.

This clone was found many times. The CDR3 is cut off 3 residues early in the read; its end comes from the germline J gene. The V call is TRBV5-1, the J call TRBJ1-6, with D uncertain. CDR1 is SGHRS, CDR2 YFSETQ, per germline. The length of the CDR3 is 15 residues. The CDR3 loop is CASSLEEGRLHPLHF. The sequenced CDR3 bases are TGCGCCAGCAGCTTGGAGGAGGGTCGTTTACACCCC.

This clone was found many times. CDR3 sequence: CASSPGQGAVNTEAFF. Incomplete CDR3 DNA: TGTGCCAGCAGCCCCGGGCAGGGGGCCGTGAACACTGAA. The chain joins TRBV7-6 to TRBJ1-1; 8 bases agree with TRBD1. Coverage ceases 3 residues before the CDR3 finishes, and the germline J gene fills in the end. Germline CDR1 and CDR2: SGHVS and FNYEAQ. With V trimmed by 5 bases and J by 0 bases, 8 bases remained unmatched. This CDR3 contains 16 residues.

This clone was picked up many times. The CDR3 end is not reached by the read, which stops 3 residues before it; the germline J gene fills it in. The genes are TRBV30 and TRBJ1-3; 8 bases align to TRBD1. Trimming removed 1 base from V and 0 bases from J; junction bases left unmatched: 5. This CDR3 contains 16 residues. Germline lookup yields CDR1 GTSNPN and CDR2 SVGIG (reference sequence). The covered CDR3 bases are TGTGCCTGGAGTGGGGACAGGAGCCACTCTGGAAACACC. Protein: CAWSGDRSHSGNT. The complete CDR3 sequence is CAWSGDRSHSGNTIYF.

This clone appeared many times. The CDR3 goes on 3 residues after the read ends, and that part is filled in from the germline J gene. The chain recombines TRBV20-1 with TRBJ2-1; D not resolved. V was pared by 6 bases and J by 6 bases, with 6 bases between. Germline assignment: CDR1 DFQATT and CDR2 SNEGSKA (reference sequence). The length of the CDR3 is 10 residues. The sequenced CDR3 bases are TGCAGTGCCTATGGCAATGAG. Encoded protein: CSAYGNE. The entire CDR3 is CSAYGNEQFF.

This clone was seen more than once but under ten times. The read ends 3 residues shy of where the CDR3 ends; the end is completed using the germline J gene. The J gene is TRBJ1-5, the V gene TRBV19, with a possible D match to TRBD1 (6 bases). Trimming removed 6 bases at V and 6 bases at J, with 15 bases between. This CDR3 has 14 residues. Germline CDR1 and CDR2: LNHDA and SQIVND (reference sequence). The CDR3 is CASRGTGPLQPQHF. Partial CDR3 DNA: TGTGCCAGTAGAGGCACAGGGCCCCTTCAGCCC.

This clone was observed many times. The read falls 3 residues short of the CDR3 end, and the missing part is taken from the germline J gene. The chain is built from TRBV2 and TRBJ1-5; maybe TRBD1 (5 bases). Germline assignment: CDR1 SNHLY and CDR2 FYNNEI. This CDR3 is built from 15 residues. The part of the CDR3 DNA that was read is TGTGCCAGCAGTTTCGCGGAGCCGGGGGAGGGCCCC. Translating it yields CASSFAEPGEGP. The whole CDR3 protein reads CASSFAEPGEGPQHF.

This clone occurred many times. The read falls 3 residues short of the CDR3 end, and the missing part is taken from the germline J gene. The rearrangement links TRBV7-6 to TRBJ2-5; 7 nucleotides agree with TRBD1. This CDR3 has 18 amino acids. V shed 1 base, J shed 0 bases, and the junction held 11 bases outside the gene matches. Germline V CDR1 and CDR2: SGHVS, FNYEAQ. This CDR3 is CASSLGLGTDGYQETQYF. The DNA read from the CDR3 is TGTGCCAGCAGCTTAGGTCTGGGGACAGATGGGTACCAAGAGACC.

At least ten counts were recorded for this clone. The read falls 3 residues short of the CDR3 end, and the missing part is taken from the germline J gene. The rearrangement joins TRBV11-2 to TRBJ2-3, with a tentative D call TRBD2 (5 bases). Germline V gives CDR1 SGHAT, CDR2 FQNNGV. There are 15 residues in the CDR3. The V end lost 0 bases, the J end lost 1 base, and 8 bases lay between the germline ends. The CDR3 reads CASSLDGERTDTQYF. The sequenced CDR3 bases are TGTGCCAGCAGCTTAGACGGGGAACGCACAGATACG. Full variable domain (remainder filled in from reference TRBV11-2 and TRBJ2-3): EAGVAQSPRYKIIEKRQSVAFWCNPISGHATLYWYQQILGQGPKLLIQFQNNGVVDDSQLPKDRFSAERLKGVDSTLKIQPAKLEDSAVYLCASSLDGERTDTQYFGPGTRLTVL.

This clone was picked up many times. The read ends 3 residues shy of where the CDR3 ends; the end is completed using the germline J gene. V usage is TRBV10-3 and J usage is TRBJ2-5; 12 bases are a match to TRBD2. V lost 2 bases, J lost 5 bases, and 3 bases stayed unmatched. This CDR3 has 15 amino acids. The germline gives CDR1 ENHRY, CDR2 SYGVKD. CDR3 residues: CAISEKTSGSETQYF. CDR3 bases read: TGTGCCATCAGTGAGAAGACTAGCGGGAGCGAGACC.